This T cell receptor beta chain was sequenced during a study of blood T cells in healthy people across ages. The use of a sample-barcoded 5' primer and a J-beta primer mix characterized a second PCR of about 6 to 11 cycles. TCRdb re-called the 5' RACE reads with MiXCR, one entry per CDR3 protein. The profile shows roughly 700,000 distinct CDR3 sequences, over 45% of them singletons. Germline V gene sequence: CDR1 SQVTM, CDR2 ANQGSEA. The V end was cut by 2 bases, the J end by 0 bases, with 7 bases between. CDR3 size: 13 residues. Per-sample PBMC isolation yielded at least 6.5 million cells. This clonotype has a handful of counts.

The sample consisted of blood. This TCR was recovered from a woman aged 60-75 years in good health. V gene TRBV29-1 combines with J gene TRBJ2-5; no firm D call. CDR3 protein: CSVEPQDQETQYF. The CDR3 DNA reads TGCAGCGTTGAACCCCAGGACCAAGAGACCCAGTACTTC.